This T cell receptor (beta chain) was found in a study of blood T cell repertoires in COVID-19. CDR3 size: 17 residues. Germline CDR1 SGHNT, CDR2 YYREEE (reference sequence). The V segment lost 0 bases and the J segment 1 base; nucleotides outside the gene matches: 5. Only in-frame clones appear in the TCRdb table, and some are missing; sequencing was by immunoSEQ multiplex PCR. The data hold about 190,000 clones, with roughly nine tenths observed a single time. The source material was peripheral blood. The chain employs TRBV5-4 and TRBJ2-3; 10 positions match TRBD2. This sequence originates from a young man with acute or convalescent COVID-19. CDR3 in DNA: TGTGCCAGCAGCTTGGACCTAGCGGGGGCCCGCACAGATACGCAGTATTTT. Translation: CASSLDLAGARTDTQYF.